The 17 T cell receptor beta chains given below trace back to one sample, sequenced in a study of shared clonotypes between healthy human individuals. CD8 cells regarded as naive lacked CD45RO, were positively chosen for CCR7, and omitted terminally differentiated effector memory CD45RA+ cells. Generated by immunoSEQ multiplex PCR, the TCRdb table keeps only in-frame clones and is missing some. The table includes approximately 2,000,000 clones, about 93% detected once. The specimen sequenced was naive CD8+ T cells from PBMCs. The receptors stem from a man younger than 35 in good health. Some clones in this sample may be carry-over from other donors' samples.

V usage is TRBV28 and J usage is TRBJ1-1; 7 bases fit TRBD1. The CDR3 has 15 amino acids. In germline, CDR1 is MDHEN, CDR2 SYDVKM. Trimming took 6 bases from V and 5 from J; bases not matched to a gene: 12. CDR3 region: CASRLHRGSGTEAFF. CDR3 in DNA: TGTGCCAGCAGACTTCACAGGGGCAGCGGGACTGAAGCTTTCTTT.

The chain carries TRBV27 and TRBJ1-1; D unclear. The V end was cut by 3 bases, the J end by 0 bases, with 8 bases between. Germline V gene data show CDR1 as MNHEY and CDR2 as SMNVEV (reference sequence). The CDR3 runs to 14 residues. In DNA, the CDR3 is TGTGCCAGCAGTTTTGGCAGAGTGAACACTGAAGCTTTCTTT. Translation gives CASSFGRVNTEAFF.

The rearrangement joins TRBV7-2 to TRBJ2-3; TRBD2 agrees at 9 bases. J gave up 4 bases and V 1 base, and 3 bases lay outside the gene matches. CDR3 length: 15 residues. The germline V gene has CDR1 SGHTA and CDR2 FQGNSA. The CDR3 DNA reads as TGTGCCAGCAGCTTAGTAGCGGGAGTGTCAGATACGCAGTATTTT. It encodes CASSLVAGVSDTQYF. Full variable domain (rest looked up from reference TRBV7-2 and TRBJ2-3): GAGVSQSPSNKVTEKGKDVELRCDPISGHTALYWYRQSLGQGLEFLIYFQGNSAPDKSGLPSDRFSAERTGGSVSTLTIQRTQQEDSAVYLCASSLVAGVSDTQYFGPGTRLTVL.

The chain carries TRBV7-8 and TRBJ2-7; 8 nucleotides agree with TRBD1. The CDR3 totals 15 residues. V shed 5 bases, J shed 6 bases, and the junction held 12 bases outside the gene matches. Germline V CDR1 and CDR2: SGHVS, FQNEAQ. The DNA of the CDR3 is TGTGCCAGCAGCGCATACTCCCGGACAGGGTTCGAGCAGTACTTC. This translates into CASSAYSRTGFEQYF. The full variable domain, with the rest looked up from reference TRBV7-8 and TRBJ2-7, is GAGVSQSPRYKVAKRGQDVALRCDPISGHVSLFWYQQALGQGPEFLTYFQNEAQLDKSGLPSDRFFAERPEGSVSTLKIQRTQQEDSAVYLCASSAYSRTGFEQYFGPGTRLTVT.

A note on this clone: The same CDR3 arises from other DNA sequences in this sample as well. The rearrangement uses TRBV27 and TRBJ2-1, with D hard to call. The CDR3 is 15 amino acids. Germline V lookup: CDR1 MNHEY, CDR2 SMNVEV (reference sequence). Trimming stripped 3 bases from V and 0 bases from J, with 9 bases between. CDR3 bases: TGTGCCAGCAGTTTTGCAGGAAGCTCCTACAATGAGCAGTTCTTC. Translation gives CASSFAGSSYNEQFF.

The chain carries TRBV28 and TRBJ1-6, with 9 nucleotides matching TRBD1. The CDR3 covers 19 residues. From germline, CDR1 is MDHEN and CDR2 SYDVKM. V shed 2 bases and J 3 bases; nucleotides not matched to a gene: 11. The CDR3: CASSLPPQGASLYNSPLHF. CDR3 sequence (DNA): TGTGCCAGCAGTTTACCCCCACAGGGGGCATCCCTCTATAATTCACCCCTCCACTTT.

V gene TRBV10-3 combines with J gene TRBJ2-1; D might be TRBD2 (5 bases). Trimming took off 6 bases at V and 15 bases at J, with 24 bases between the two ends. CDR3 length: 14 amino acids. Germline CDR1 ENHRY, CDR2 SYGVKD. The CDR3 is CAIRTGSPLFYLFF. DNA for the CDR3: TGTGCCATCAGAACGGGATCTCCCCTTTTCTACCTGTTCTTC.

The chain couples TRBV6-1 to TRBJ2-7; 7 nucleotides align to TRBD2. Germline V gene sequence: CDR1 MNHNS, CDR2 SASEGT. This CDR3 has 15 amino acids. The trim removed 6 bases at V and 4 bases at J, leaving 12 bases unmatched. In DNA form, the CDR3 reads TGTGCCAGCAGGGGAGGGGTCTCTCTTACATACGAGCAGTACTTC. Protein sequence: CASRGGVSLTYEQYF.

V gene TRBV11-3 combines with J gene TRBJ2-2; D gene ambiguous. The CDR3 runs to 13 residues. Germline V gene sequence: CDR1 SGHNT, CDR2 YENEEA. V was shortened by 1 base and J by 5 bases, with 5 bases between the two germline ends. The CDR3 here is CASSLGFTGELFF. The CDR3 DNA reads TGTGCCAGCAGCTTAGGCTTTACCGGGGAGCTGTTTTTT.

The rearrangement uses TRBV27 and TRBJ1-1, with 9 bases fitting TRBD1. V lost 6 bases to trimming and J lost 6 bases; unmatched junction nucleotides: 14. The CDR3 loop spans 16 amino acids. Germline V gene data show CDR1 as MNHEY and CDR2 as SMNVEV (reference sequence). CDR3 protein: CASRGIHTQGAAEAFF. Here the CDR3 DNA reads TGTGCCAGCAGAGGGATCCACACACAGGGGGCCGCTGAAGCTTTCTTT.

V and J are TRBV9 and TRBJ2-5; D is uncertain. The CDR3 is made up of 15 amino acids. Germline V gene lookup returns CDR1 SGDLS and CDR2 YYNGEE. Trimming took off 1 base at V and 2 bases at J, with 12 bases between the two ends. The CDR3: CASSVYGGLQETQYF. DNA of the CDR3: TGTGCCAGCAGCGTATACGGCGGCTTACAAGAGACCCAGTACTTC.

The CDR3 reads CASTLAQSSREKLFF. The CDR3 DNA is TGTGCCAGCACATTGGCCCAAAGTTCCCGTGAAAAACTGTTTTTT. V usage is TRBV7-9 and J usage is TRBJ1-4; D is uncertain. Germline CDR1 SEHNR, CDR2 FQNEAQ (reference sequence). The CDR3 covers 15 residues. Trimming removed 7 bases from V and 7 bases from J, with 19 bases in between.

V gene TRBV20-1 combines with J gene TRBJ2-7, with D perhaps being TRBD1 or TRBD2 (5 bases each). This CDR3 is 11 amino acids long. V lost 1 base and J lost 7, with 8 bases in between. Per germline, CDR1 DFQATT and CDR2 SNEGSKA (reference sequence). CDR3 nucleotides: TGCAGTGCTAGAGGTTGGGGGGAGCAGTACTTC. Amino acids: CSARGWGEQYF.

The chain recombines TRBV4-1 with TRBJ2-2, with D possibly being TRBD1 (5 bases). CDR1 is MGHRA, CDR2 YSYEKL, per germline. The CDR3 extends over 18 amino acids. Trimming took off 4 bases at V and 7 bases at J, with 25 bases between the two ends. CDR3 in amino acids: CASSPPRRTQGRDGELFF. For the CDR3, the DNA is TGCGCCAGCAGCCCACCTCGCAGGACCCAGGGAAGAGACGGGGAGCTGTTTTTT.

Concerning this clone itself: Within the sample, other DNA sequences also encode this same CDR3. The chain couples TRBV12-5 to TRBJ1-1; no clear D gene. The CDR3 has 13 residues. V gave up 3 bases and J gave up 0 bases, with 5 bases separating them. CDR1 LGHNT and CDR2 FRNRAP come from the germline V gene. The CDR3 protein is CASGFGLNTEAFF. CDR3 DNA sequence: TGTGCTAGTGGTTTCGGTTTGAACACTGAAGCTTTCTTT.

Remarks on this clone: The sample has other DNA sequences that encode this CDR3 too. The chain links TRBV27 to TRBJ2-7, with 9 bases identical to TRBD2. The CDR3 has 15 amino acids. Unmatched junction bases numbered 5, after V lost 1 base and J lost 4 bases. Looked up from germline, CDR1 is MNHEY and CDR2 is SMNVEV (reference sequence). CDR3 bases: TGTGCCAGCAGTTTATGGGCTAGCGGGACTTACGAGCAGTACTTC. This gives the protein CASSLWASGTYEQYF.

This clone was recorded a few times. The chain's CDR3 is CASSLGAGEFF. The CDR3 DNA is TGTGCCAGCAGCTTGGGAGCGGGAGAGTTCTTC. The chain joins TRBV13 to TRBJ2-1; 8 bases are a match to TRBD2. V was pared by 3 bases and J by 14 bases, with 3 bases of the junction left unmatched. This CDR3 is built from 11 residues. Germline assignment: CDR1 PRHDT and CDR2 FYEKMQ (reference sequence).